The 5 T cell receptor beta chains below were found in one sample sequenced in a study of radiotherapy plus CTLA-4 blockade in lung cancer. Measured with immunoSEQ multiplex PCR; TCRdb has only the in-frame clones, and not every one. This table has 50,000 to 75,000 clones, about 72% appearing once. Sequencing was performed on peripheral blood, taken from a patient treated with radiotherapy plus ipilimumab. These receptors originate from a human donor with non-small cell lung cancer who had a complete response to radiotherapy plus ipilimumab.

The gene calls are TRBV6-1 and TRBJ2-1; 8 nucleotides align to TRBD2. The germline gives CDR1 MNHNS, CDR2 SASEGT. V was clipped by 3 bases and J by 9 bases; unmatched bases: 10. The CDR3 runs to 15 residues. CDR3 amino acids: CASSDPGGWRGEQFF. CDR3 DNA: TGTGCCAGCAGTGATCCGGGAGGGTGGAGGGGTGAGCAGTTCTTC.

This clone was seen only once. The CDR3 here is CATLGLIGQESTDTQYF. The CDR3 bases are TGTGCCACCCTAGGGCTTATAGGACAGGAGAGCACAGATACGCAGTATTTT. J is TRBJ2-3 and V is TRBV19; 7 bases are shared with TRBD1. The CDR3 sequence is 17 residues long. CDR1 is LNHDA, CDR2 SQIVND, per germline (reference sequence). V shed 10 bases and J 0 bases; nucleotides not matched to a gene: 16.

The chain is built from TRBV5-8 and TRBJ1-2; D ambiguous. The germline V gene encodes CDR1 SGHTS and CDR2 YDEGEE. This CDR3 has 13 residues. Deletions cut 1 base from V and 1 base from J, with 5 bases between. CDR3 DNA sequence: TGTGCCAGCAGCTTGCAGGTTAACTATGGCTACACCTTC. It is translated as CASSLQVNYGYTF.

V and J are TRBV7-9 and TRBJ1-1; D is undetermined. The CDR3 is 13 amino acids. Germline values: CDR1 SEHNR, CDR2 FQNEAQ (reference sequence). The V end was cut by 5 bases, the J end by 1 base, with 8 bases between. The CDR3 protein is CASSAGPNTEAFF. CDR3 in DNA: TGTGCCAGCAGCGCGGGCCCGAACACTGAAGCTTTCTTT. The full variable domain, completed using reference TRBV7-9 and TRBJ1-1, is DTGVSQNPRHKITKRGQNVTFRCDPISEHNRLYWYRQTLGQGPEFLTYFQNEAQLEKSRLLSDRFSAERPKGSFSTLEIQRTEQGDSAMYLCASSAGPNTEAFFGQGTRLTVV.

This clone has only a few counts. The chain carries TRBV12-5 and TRBJ2-3; D possibly matches TRBD1 or TRBD2 (6 bases each). Trimming pared 0 bases from V and 5 bases from J, leaving 12 bases between. Per germline, CDR1 LGHNT and CDR2 FRNRAP. CDR3 length: 15 residues. Written as DNA, the CDR3 is TGTGCTAGTGGTTTGGTACGGGGGCCTGGAGATACGCAGTATTTT. Encoded protein: CASGLVRGPGDTQYF.